This T cell receptor (beta chain) was captured in a study of blood T cell repertoires in COVID-19. Generated by immunoSEQ multiplex PCR, the TCRdb table keeps only in-frame clones and is missing some. Found here are around 480,000 clones, 75% to 90% of them singletons; the top ten hold about 0.65%. The V segment lost 1 base and the J segment 7 bases; nucleotides outside the gene matches: 17. The CDR3 length is 18 residues. In germline, CDR1 is SGHTA, CDR2 FQGNSA. The receptor's source is a woman in her late teens or twenties who had recovered from COVID-19. J is TRBJ1-2 and V is TRBV7-2, with 8 bases matching TRBD1. The sequenced sample consisted of PBMCs or T cells enriched from blood (not recorded which). In nucleotides, the CDR3 is TGTGCCAGCAGCTTAGGCCCTTTTGGACAGGGAATATCCTCTGGCTACACCTTC. It translates to CASSLGPFGQGISSGYTF.